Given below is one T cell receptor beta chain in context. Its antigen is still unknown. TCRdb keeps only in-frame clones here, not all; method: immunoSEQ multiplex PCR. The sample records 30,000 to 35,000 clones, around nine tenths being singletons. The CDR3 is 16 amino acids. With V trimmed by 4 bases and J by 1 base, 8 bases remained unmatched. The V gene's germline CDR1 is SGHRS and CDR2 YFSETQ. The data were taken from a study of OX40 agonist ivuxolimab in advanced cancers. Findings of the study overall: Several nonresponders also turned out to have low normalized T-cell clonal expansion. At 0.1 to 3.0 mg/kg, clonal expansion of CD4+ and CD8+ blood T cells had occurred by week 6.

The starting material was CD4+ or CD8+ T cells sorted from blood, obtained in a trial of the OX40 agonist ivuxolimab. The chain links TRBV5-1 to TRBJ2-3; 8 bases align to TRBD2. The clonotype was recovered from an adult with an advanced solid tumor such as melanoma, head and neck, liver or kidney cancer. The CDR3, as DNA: TGCGCCAGCAGCCCTTTAGCGGGACTCGGCACAGATACGCAGTATTTT. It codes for CASSPLAGLGTDTQYF.